The next 12 T cell receptor beta chains were all read from a single sample in a study of cytomegalovirus exposure and HLA in healthy donors. The study ran its PCR with 60 Vbeta and 13 Jbeta primers. Sequencing used immunoSEQ multiplex PCR; TCRdb keeps in-frame clones, though not all of them. Here the sample spans 110,000 or so clones, 67% being singletons. Sequencing used PBMCs. The receptors originated from a man younger than 35 in good health and CMV-seropositive.

This chain joins TRBV11-3 and TRBJ2-6; 8 bases align to TRBD1. This CDR3 has 17 residues. The germline V gene encodes CDR1 SGHNT and CDR2 YENEEA. Trimming at V came to 4 bases and at J to 0 bases, leaving 5 bases not matched to a gene. The DNA of the CDR3 is TGTGCCAGCAGCTACAGACAGGGGAGCTCTGGGGCCAACGTCCTGACTTTC. Amino acid sequence: CASSYRQGSSGANVLTF.

The rearrangement uses TRBV6-5 and TRBJ2-2, with D maybe TRBD2 (5 bases). The CDR3 covers 15 residues. Germline lookup yields CDR1 MNHEY and CDR2 SVGAGI. V was trimmed by 5 bases and J by 6 bases, leaving 16 bases between them. CDR3 sequence reads: CASSLLGSVPGELFF. DNA for the CDR3: TGTGCCAGCAGTCTCTTGGGGAGTGTTCCCGGGGAGCTGTTTTTT.

The DNA for the CDR3 is TGCAGCGTTGTGGGGACTTCAGATACGCAGTATTTT. This codes for CSVVGTSDTQYF. This rearrangement joins TRBV29-1 to TRBJ2-3, with a weak D call TRBD2 (6 bases). CDR1 and CDR2 from the germline V gene are SQVTM and ANQGSEA. CDR3 length: 12 amino acids. Trimming cost V 4 bases and J 4 bases, with 9 bases left between them.

The J gene is TRBJ1-3, the V gene TRBV5-1, with TRBD1 as a possible D gene (6 bases). The germline gives CDR1 SGHRS, CDR2 YFSETQ. The CDR3 covers 15 residues. V was trimmed by 3 bases and J by 1 base, leaving 11 bases between them. DNA of the CDR3: TGCGCCAGCAGCTGGGGGGGGGCATCTGGAAACACCATATATTTT. Its translation is CASSWGGASGNTIYF.

The V call is TRBV20-1, the J call TRBJ1-2; no clear D gene. The germline gives CDR1 DFQATT, CDR2 SNEGSKA (reference sequence). The CDR3 runs 11 residues. The CDR3 is CRAPRGSGYTF. The CDR3 DNA reads as TGCAGGGCCCCGCGGGGAAGTGGCTACACCTTC.

The chain couples TRBV11-3 to TRBJ2-2, with D maybe TRBD2 (5 bases). The CDR3 spans 13 residues. Trimming pared 7 bases from V and 5 bases from J, leaving 11 bases between. Germline V gives CDR1 SGHNT, CDR2 YENEEA. Here the CDR3 reads CASTDRGTGELFF. CDR3 DNA: TGTGCCAGCACCGATCGGGGTACCGGGGAGCTGTTTTTT.

V is TRBV5-6 and J is TRBJ1-3; D is possibly TRBD1 (6 bases). The CDR3 spans 16 residues. Germline V gene sequence: CDR1 SGHDT, CDR2 YYEEEE. The ends were cut back, 2 bases at V and 0 bases at J, with 12 bases in the middle. The CDR3 DNA sequence: TGTGCCAGCAGCTTCCAACGGACAGCCTCTGGAAACACCATATATTTT. Protein: CASSFQRTASGNTIYF.

This rearrangement joins TRBV7-2 to TRBJ2-7; 10 nucleotides match TRBD2. The CDR3 is made up of 15 amino acids. Germline CDR1 reads SGHTA; CDR2 reads FQGNSA. The trim removed 5 bases at V and 0 bases at J, leaving 4 bases unmatched. This chain's CDR3 is CASSLSGGSSYEQYF. As DNA, the CDR3 is TGTGCCAGCAGCCTTAGCGGGGGGAGCTCCTACGAGCAGTACTTC.

The chain has TRBV5-4 and TRBJ2-3, with 9 positions matching TRBD2. Per germline, CDR1 SGHNT and CDR2 YYREEE (reference sequence). V lost 5 bases to trimming and J lost 1 base; unmatched junction nucleotides: 5. The CDR3 is 15 residues long. CDR3 in DNA: TGTGCCAGCAGTTTTAGCGGGGGACGCACAGATACGCAGTATTTT. It yields the protein CASSFSGGRTDTQYF.

This clone was seen more than once but under ten times. The chain is built from TRBV2 and TRBJ1-2; D perhaps matches TRBD1 (5 bases). The CDR3 covers 15 residues. The germline CDR1 and CDR2 sequences are SNHLY and FYNNEI. The V gene lost 6 bases and the J gene lost 6 bases, with 20 bases spanning the gap. CDR3 protein: CASSPWGGVSNGYTF. DNA for the CDR3: TGTGCCAGCAGCCCTTGGGGGGGGGTTTCGAATGGCTACACCTTC.

This clone appeared once. The V gene is TRBV5-5, the J gene TRBJ2-7, with unresolved D. Germline CDR1 is SGHKS and CDR2 is YYEKEE (reference sequence). The length of the CDR3 is 12 residues. The V gene lost 5 bases and the J gene lost 2 bases, with 8 bases spanning the gap. CDR3 sequence: CASSPSPYEQYF. The CDR3 coding sequence is TGTGCCAGCAGTCCCTCTCCCTACGAGCAGTACTTC.

This rearrangement joins TRBV6-5 to TRBJ2-1; the match to TRBD2 covers 9 bases. Germline loops: CDR1 MNHEY, CDR2 SVGAGI. The length of the CDR3 is 14 residues. The V segment lost 5 bases and the J segment 9 bases; nucleotides outside the gene matches: 8. The CDR3 DNA follows: TGTGCCAGCAGTCCAAACGCGGGGGGGCCTGAGCAGTTCTTC. Translation: CASSPNAGGPEQFF.